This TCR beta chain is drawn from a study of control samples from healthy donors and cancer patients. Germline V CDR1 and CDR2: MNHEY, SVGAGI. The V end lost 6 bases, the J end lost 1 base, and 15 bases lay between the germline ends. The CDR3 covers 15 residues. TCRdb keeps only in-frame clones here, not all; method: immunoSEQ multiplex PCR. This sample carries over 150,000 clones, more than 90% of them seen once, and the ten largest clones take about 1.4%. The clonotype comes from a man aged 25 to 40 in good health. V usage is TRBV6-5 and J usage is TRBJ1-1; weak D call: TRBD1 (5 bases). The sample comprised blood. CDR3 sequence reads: CASSKPAGTNTEAFF. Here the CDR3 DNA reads TGTGCCAGCAGCAAACCGGCGGGGACGAACACTGAAGCTTTCTTT.